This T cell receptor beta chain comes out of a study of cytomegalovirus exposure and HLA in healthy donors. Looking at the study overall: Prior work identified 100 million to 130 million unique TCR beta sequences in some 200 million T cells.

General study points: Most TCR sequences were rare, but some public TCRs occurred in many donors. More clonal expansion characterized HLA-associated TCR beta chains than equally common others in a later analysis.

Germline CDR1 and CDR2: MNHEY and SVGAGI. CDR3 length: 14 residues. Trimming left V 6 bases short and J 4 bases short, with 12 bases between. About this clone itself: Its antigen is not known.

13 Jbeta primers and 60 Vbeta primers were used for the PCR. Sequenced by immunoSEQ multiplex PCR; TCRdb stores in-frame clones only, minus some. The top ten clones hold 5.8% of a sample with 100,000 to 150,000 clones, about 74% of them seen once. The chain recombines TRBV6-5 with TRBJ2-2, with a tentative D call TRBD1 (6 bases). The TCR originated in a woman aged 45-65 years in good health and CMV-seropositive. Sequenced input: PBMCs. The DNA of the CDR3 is TGTGCCAGCAGACCGGACAGACGCACCGGGGAGCTGTTTTTT. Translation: CASRPDRRTGELFF.